This is a list of T cell receptor beta chains from one sample in a study of early T cells in non-severe SARS-CoV-2 infection. TCRdb reprocessed the 5' RACE reads via MiXCR and lists one record per CDR3 protein. In the table there are roughly 20,000 distinct CDR3 sequences, 4% of which are singletons. Sequenced sample: whole blood. The origin of the receptors is an adult who was a healthcare worker with PCR-confirmed SARS-CoV-2 infection or an uninfected control (not recorded which). Each CDR3 is given with its conserved first and last residue. Fields, in order: clone size, J gene, V gene, D gene, CDR3 DNA, CDR3 protein. The D gene is left open where the match is weak. Clone size is given for some rows only: seen once, a few or many times, or a class if the clone is expanded.

few TRBJ1-1 TRBV11-2 . TGTGCCAGCAGCCTAACGACCCAGAACACTGAAGCTTTCTTT CASSLTTQNTEAFF
many TRBJ1-2 TRBV6-1 TRBD1 TGTGCCAGCAGTGAAGACAGGGGGCGAGGCTATGGCTACACCTTC CASSEDRGRGYGYTF
few TRBJ2-1 TRBV10-3 . TGTGCCATCAGATTCCAGGGGAGCTCCTACAATGAGCAGTTCTTC CAIRFQGSSYNEQFF
medium-sized TRBJ2-2 TRBV7-9 . TGTGCCAGCTACCGAGGGAATACGAACACCGGGGAGCTGTTTTTT CASYRGNTNTGELFF
many TRBJ2-5 TRBV11-2 . TGTGCCAGCAGGCTACCCGGCCGGAGGCAAGAGACCCAGTACTTC CASRLPGRRQETQYF
many TRBJ2-5 TRBV29-1 TRBD1 TGCAGCGTTGATGGGGCCACAGGGGGACAAGAGACCCAGTACTTC CSVDGATGGQETQYF
many TRBJ1-4 TRBV15 TRBD1 TGTGCCACCAGCAGCCCCCAGGGGGCTAGGGAAAAACTGTTTTTT CATSSPQGAREKLFF
many TRBJ1-1 TRBV6-2/TRBV6-3 . TGTGCCAGCAGACACCCTCAAAAGGGAACTGAAGCTTTCTTT CASRHPQKGTEAFF
many TRBJ1-2 TRBV3-1 . TGTGCCAGCAGCCCCCGACAGCTAGCTAACTATGGCTACACCTTC CASSPRQLANYGYTF
many TRBJ2-3 TRBV15 . TGTGCCACCAGCAGAGATGGAGATACGCAGTATTTT CATSRDGDTQYF
many TRBJ1-6 TRBV10-3 . TGTGCCGTACAGAGCTCCTATAATTCACCCCTCCACTTT CAVQSSYNSPLHF
many TRBJ2-3 TRBV11-2 TRBD2 TGTGCCAGCAGCTTAGCTCTGGCTAGCGGGGGGTCTACAGATACGCAGTATTTT CASSLALASGGSTDTQYF
many TRBJ1-5 TRBV11-2 TRBD1 TGTGCCAGCAGCTTCGGGACAGCCAGCAATCAGCCCCAGCATTTT CASSFGTASNQPQHF
few TRBJ1-2 TRBV2 . TGTGCCAGCAGTGCGACATCTAACGGGCCGAGGGACCACGGCTACACCTTC CASSATSNGPRDHGYTF
many TRBJ2-4 TRBV7-8 . TGTGCCAGCAGCTTAGGACAGACGTTAGCCAAAAACATTCAGTACTTC CASSLGQTLAKNIQYF
medium-sized TRBJ2-2 TRBV11-2 . TGTGCCAGCAGCAGACGACAGACGAACACCGGGGAGCTGTTTTTT CASSRRQTNTGELFF
. TRBJ1-1 TRBV11-1 TRBD1 TGTGCCAGCAGCTTATACAGGGGTAACACTGAAGCTTTCTTT CASSLYRGNTEAFF
many TRBJ2-4 TRBV28 . TGTGCCAGCAGTTTATATTTTCGGGACGGGGGCCCCCAAAACATTCAGTACTTC CASSLYFRDGGPQNIQYF
many TRBJ2-2 TRBV7-2 . TGTGCCAGCAGCTTAGTTCCCGGGGCTCGGGAGCTGTTTTTT CASSLVPGARELFF
medium-sized TRBJ2-5 TRBV24-1 TRBD1 TGTGCCACCAGTGAGGGGACAGGGGGCCAAGAGACCCAGTACTTC CATSEGTGGQETQYF
many TRBJ1-1 TRBV29-1 . TGCAGCGTTCGAAAGCGTGGGCCTGAAGCTTTCTTT CSVRKRGPEAFF
few TRBJ2-1 TRBV12-3/TRBV12-4 TRBD2 TGTGCCAGCAGTTTAGTCAGCGGGGGTTCGTACAATGAGCAGTTCTTC CASSLVSGGSYNEQFF
. TRBJ2-5 TRBV30 . TGTGCCTGGAGTCCTGGACTCTCCCGGGAGACCCAGTACTTC CAWSPGLSRETQYF
. TRBJ1-1 TRBV18 TRBD1 TGTGCCAGCTCAGGACAGGGTCAGGGCACTGAAGCTTTCTTT CASSGQGQGTEAFF
medium-sized TRBJ2-5 TRBV20-1 TRBD1 TGCAGTGAAGTGAGAAAACAGGGGACGTGGCAAGAGACCCAGTACTTC CSEVRKQGTWQETQYF
many TRBJ1-1 TRBV14 . TGTGCCAGCAGCCAAGATTCAGGGTGGAACACTGAAGCTTTCTTT CASSQDSGWNTEAFF
many TRBJ2-7 TRBV20-1 . TGCAGTGCTAGCCCGGACGGATACGAGCAGTACTTC CSASPDGYEQYF
many TRBJ2-3 TRBV11-2 . TGTGCCAGCAGCTTGGGGCAGCCCACAGATACGCAGTATTTT CASSLGQPTDTQYF
few TRBJ2-1 TRBV11-3 . TGTGCCAGCAGTCCTAGCTTGAGCTCCTACAATGAGCAGTTCTTC CASSPSLSSYNEQFF